This TCR beta chain was obtained from a study of blood T cell repertoires in COVID-19. Profiled with immunoSEQ multiplex PCR; TCRdb holds only in-frame clones, not every one. The sample carries 120,000 or so clones, more than 75% recorded once. The table lists this clone with a few counts. V shed 7 bases, J shed 0 bases, and the junction held 5 bases outside the gene matches. This CDR3 comprises 13 residues. The V gene's germline CDR1 is SQVTM and CDR2 ANQGSEA. The rearrangement uses TRBV29-1 and TRBJ1-1; 7 bases are a match to TRBD1. Sequencing was performed on peripheral blood. This receptor was identified in a man aged 50-60 years with acute or convalescent COVID-19. CDR3 region: CSANRGLNTEAFF. Here the CDR3 DNA reads TGCAGCGCAAACAGGGGCCTGAACACTGAAGCTTTCTTT.